This entry lists 26 T cell receptor beta chains sequenced from one sample in a study of blood T cell repertoires in COVID-19. The data were produced by immunoSEQ multiplex PCR, yet TCRdb's version contains in-frame clones alone and is incomplete. Here the sample spans approximately 36,000 clones, roughly 89% being singletons. The sequenced sample consisted of peripheral blood. These receptors came from a man aged 55 to 70 with active or convalescent COVID-19.

In this sample, this clone turned up a few times. V usage is TRBV19 and J usage is TRBJ2-2; the match to TRBD2 covers 8 bases. Trimming removed 8 bases from V and 7 bases from J; junction bases left unmatched: 12. The CDR3 contains 15 residues. The germline gives CDR1 LNHDA, CDR2 SQIVND (reference sequence). The CDR3 spells CASGGRTSYSGELFF. The CDR3 bases are TGTGCCAGTGGCGGGAGGACCTCATACAGCGGGGAGCTGTTTTTT.

The rearrangement links TRBV15 to TRBJ2-5, with D maybe TRBD1 (6 bases). Germline V gene data show CDR1 as LNHNV and CDR2 as YYDKDF (reference sequence). This CDR3 spans 16 amino acids. The V end was cut by 5 bases, the J end by 4 bases, with 20 bases between. The CDR3 bases are TGTGCCACCAGCGGACTCGCAGAGGGGGACGGAGAGACCCAGTACTTC. Translation gives CATSGLAEGDGETQYF.

As to this clone: Different DNA sequences within this sample yield the same CDR3. The chain recombines TRBV15 with TRBJ1-3; 7 bases match TRBD1. This CDR3 comprises 16 residues. Germline lookup yields CDR1 LNHNV and CDR2 YYDKDF (reference sequence). J lost 2 bases, V lost 3 bases, and 7 bases had no gene match. This CDR3 is CATSSLQGIAGNTIYF. CDR3 sequence (DNA): TGTGCCACCAGCAGTCTACAGGGGATCGCTGGAAACACCATATATTTT.

This chain links TRBV5-1 with TRBJ1-1; TRBD1 aligns across 10 bases. The germline V gene encodes CDR1 SGHRS and CDR2 YFSETQ. With 0 bases clipped from V and 1 base from J, the junction kept 6 bases outside the gene matches. The CDR3 is made up of 17 amino acids. CDR3: CASSLGTGGKGNTEAFF. In DNA form, the CDR3 reads TGCGCCAGCAGCTTGGGGACAGGGGGTAAAGGGAACACTGAAGCTTTCTTT.

This chain joins TRBV5-1 and TRBJ1-6; 7 bases are shared with TRBD1. CDR1 and CDR2 (germline): SGHRS, YFSETQ. The trim removed 5 bases at V and 7 bases at J, leaving 6 bases unmatched. This CDR3 is built from 14 residues. CDR3 sequence: CASRPGQSNSPLHF. The CDR3 DNA reads as TGCGCCAGCAGACCGGGACAGTCAAATTCACCCCTCCACTTT.

This chain joins TRBV5-8 and TRBJ2-1; 8 bases are shared with TRBD2. Germline V gene data show CDR1 as SGHTS and CDR2 as YDEGEE. The V and J ends lost 4 bases and 2 bases, in that order; junction bases with no gene match: 8. The CDR3 spans 16 residues. The CDR3 bases are TGTGCCAGCAGCGGGCCGAGCGGGAGTGCCTACAATGAGCAGTTCTTC. As protein: CASSGPSGSAYNEQFF.

V is TRBV27 and J is TRBJ1-2; D is possibly TRBD1 (6 bases). The CDR3 runs to 13 residues. V dropped 5 bases and J dropped 8 bases, with 15 bases sitting between them. Per the germline V gene, CDR1 is MNHEY and CDR2 is SMNVEV (reference sequence). CDR3 sequence: CASSMTGSMGYTF. CDR3 bases: TGTGCCAGCAGTATGACAGGCTCTATGGGCTACACCTTC.

The chain couples TRBV7-2 to TRBJ2-1; 9 nucleotides align to TRBD2. Per germline, CDR1 SGHTA and CDR2 FQGNSA. V dropped 5 bases and J dropped 6; count of bases not matched to a gene: 8. The CDR3 runs to 15 residues. The CDR3 DNA is TGTGCCAGCAGCCGCCGGACTAGCGAAACCAATGAGCAGTTCTTC. Protein sequence: CASSRRTSETNEQFF. Combining the CDR3 with reference TRBV7-2 and TRBJ2-1 gives the whole variable domain GAGVSQSPSNKVTEKGKDVELRCDPISGHTALYWYRQSLGQGLEFLIYFQGNSAPDKSGLPSDRFSAERTGGSVSTLTIQRTQQEDSAVYLCASSRRTSETNEQFFGPGTRLTVL.

This chain uses TRBV30 with TRBJ2-1; D might be TRBD2 (6 bases). V was pared by 3 bases and J by 6 bases, with 15 bases between. The CDR3 has 14 amino acids. Germline CDR1 GTSNPN, CDR2 SVGIG (reference sequence). The CDR3 is CAWRRLGFRNEQFF. The DNA of the CDR3 is TGTGCCTGGAGACGACTAGGGTTCCGCAATGAGCAGTTCTTC.

The rearrangement joins TRBV2 to TRBJ2-7; TRBD1 aligns across 11 bases. Germline assignment: CDR1 SNHLY and CDR2 FYNNEI. The CDR3 runs 14 residues. V dropped 6 bases and J dropped 6; count of bases not matched to a gene: 7. CDR3 region: CASRLTGQGVEQYF. In DNA form, the CDR3 reads TGTGCCAGCAGGCTAACGGGACAGGGGGTCGAGCAGTACTTC.

This chain connects TRBV5-1 to TRBJ2-5; a possible D gene is TRBD2 (6 bases). This CDR3 is 14 amino acids long. Germline CDR1 is SGHRS and CDR2 is YFSETQ. V was cut by 5 bases and J by 5 bases, with 16 bases left in between. The DNA of the CDR3 is TGCGCCAGCAGTCGGGACTTCCCAGGGGAGACCCAGTACTTC. It specifies CASSRDFPGETQYF.

The chain combines TRBV28 with TRBJ1-5, with D tentatively TRBD1 (6 bases). The length of the CDR3 is 14 residues. Germline-derived CDR1 and CDR2 are MDHEN and SYDVKM. Trimming removed 7 bases from V and 6 bases from J, with 16 bases in between. The chain's CDR3 is CASTLQGRAQPQHF. The CDR3 DNA sequence: TGTGCCAGCACCCTACAGGGAAGGGCTCAGCCCCAGCATTTT.

This sequence joins TRBV6-5 and TRBJ1-4, with D tentatively TRBD1 (6 bases). Germline V gene sequence: CDR1 MNHEY, CDR2 SVGAGI. This CDR3 has 14 residues. Trimming shortened V by 5 bases and J by 2 bases, and 9 bases separated the two germline ends. Here the CDR3 DNA reads TGTGCCAGCAGTCGGACAGAGACTAATGAAAAACTGTTTTTT. Translating it yields CASSRTETNEKLFF.

This chain links TRBV12-5 with TRBJ1-2, with 8 bases aligning to TRBD1. The J segment lost 3 bases and the V segment lost 4 bases, leaving 13 bases of the junction unmatched. Germline assignment: CDR1 LGHNT and CDR2 FRNRAP. The CDR3 sequence is 17 residues long. The CDR3 nucleotides read TGTGCTAGTGGTTCAAATCTTCGACAGGGGAAGGACTATGGCTACACCTTC. Amino acid sequence: CASGSNLRQGKDYGYTF.

The chain employs TRBV5-4 and TRBJ1-2; TRBD1 aligns across 9 bases. The CDR3 runs 16 residues. CDR1 is SGHNT and CDR2 is YYREEE in the germline V gene (reference sequence). J was trimmed by 7 bases and V by 3 bases; bases with no gene match: 13. CDR3 region: CASSSPGQGQSSGYTF. In DNA, the CDR3 is TGTGCCAGCAGCTCACCGGGACAGGGACAAAGCTCTGGCTACACCTTC.

The chain has TRBV7-6 and TRBJ2-3, with D perhaps matching TRBD2 (6 bases). The CDR3 contains 16 residues. Per the germline V gene, CDR1 is SGHVS and CDR2 is FNYEAQ. V was clipped by 1 base and J by 3 bases, with 14 bases between them. As DNA, the CDR3 is TGTGCCAGCAGCTTAGTTGCGGGGAGTACTACAGATACGCAGTATTTT. Amino acid sequence: CASSLVAGSTTDTQYF. The whole variable domain, filled in from reference TRBV7-6 and TRBJ2-3, reads GAGVSQSPRYKVTKRGQDVALRCDPISGHVSLYWYRQALGQGPEFLTYFNYEAQQDKSGLPNDRFSAERPEGSISTLTIQRTEQRDSAMYRCASSLVAGSTTDTQYFGPGTRLTVL.

The rearrangement links TRBV18 to TRBJ2-3, with D unresolved. CDR1 and CDR2 (germline): KGHSH, LQKENI. Trimming removed 3 bases from V and 0 bases from J, with 13 bases in between. The CDR3 runs to 16 residues. CDR3 DNA sequence: TGTGCCAGCTCACCGTTCACACAGTTGAGCACAGATACGCAGTATTTT. As protein: CASSPFTQLSTDTQYF. The full variable domain, its missing parts supplied by reference TRBV18 and TRBJ2-3, is NAGVMQNPRHLVRRRGQEARLRCSPMKGHSHVYWYRQLPEEGLKFMVYLQKENIIDESGMPKERFSAEFPKEGPSILRIQQVVRGDSAAYFCASSPFTQLSTDTQYFGPGTRLTVL.

The rearrangement uses TRBV18 and TRBJ2-7; possible D gene TRBD2, 5 bases. This CDR3 region has 13 residues. Germline CDR1 is KGHSH and CDR2 is LQKENI. V shed 3 bases and J shed 7 bases, with 13 bases lying between them. This chain's CDR3 is CASSPSNPGEQYF. The CDR3 DNA follows: TGTGCCAGCTCACCTTCTAATCCGGGGGAGCAGTACTTC.

The V and J genes are TRBV18 and TRBJ2-5; D remains unclear. Between the trimmed V and J ends, which lost 0 bases and 7 bases, there was a span of 9 bases. The CDR3 length is 13 residues. Germline CDR1 KGHSH, CDR2 LQKENI. The CDR3 here is CASSPPESLTQYF. As DNA, the CDR3 is TGTGCCAGCTCACCACCGGAGAGCTTGACCCAGTACTTC.

This clone was found a few times. The rearrangement uses TRBV7-6 and TRBJ2-1, with 13 positions matching TRBD2. V lost 7 bases, J lost 4 bases, and 16 bases stayed unmatched. This CDR3 comprises 19 residues. Per germline, CDR1 SGHVS and CDR2 FNYEAQ. The CDR3, as DNA: TGTGCCAGCACCTCCTTACTCGGTTCGGGACTAGCGGGGTACAATGAGCAGTTCTTC. Its translation: CASTSLLGSGLAGYNEQFF.

The rearrangement joins TRBV3-1 (or the pseudogene TRBV3-2) to TRBJ2-4, with 7 nucleotides matching TRBD2. V gave up 3 bases and J gave up 10 bases; unmatched junction bases: 12. The CDR3 spans 15 residues. Germline CDR1 reads LGHDT; CDR2 reads YNNKEL (reference sequence). The CDR3 sequence is CASSQWGTTRVIQYF. In nucleotides, the CDR3 is TGTGCCAGCAGCCAGTGGGGGACTACCAGGGTAATTCAGTACTTC.

The chain carries TRBV28 and TRBJ2-1, with a possible D match to TRBD2 (5 bases). Trimming pared 2 bases from V and 2 bases from J, leaving 7 bases between. CDR1 MDHEN and CDR2 SYDVKM come from the germline V gene. The CDR3 runs to 14 residues. CDR3 amino acids: CASSLDGAYNEQFF. The CDR3 region has the DNA TGTGCCAGCAGTTTAGACGGGGCCTACAATGAGCAGTTCTTC.

The chain joins TRBV5-1 to TRBJ2-1; the D gene is possibly TRBD2 (6 bases). Trimming pared 6 bases from V and 1 base from J, leaving 11 bases between. The germline V gene encodes CDR1 SGHRS and CDR2 YFSETQ. The CDR3 is 14 residues long. The DNA for the CDR3 is TGCGCCAGCAAAAGGGGAGGATCCTACAATGAGCAGTTCTTC. Residues: CASKRGGSYNEQFF.

The chain combines TRBV10-3 with TRBJ1-3; 7 bases line up with TRBD1. The CDR3 extends over 16 amino acids. Trimming cost V 1 base and J 2 bases; bases outside gene matches: 5. Germline CDR1 and CDR2: ENHRY and SYGVKD. The CDR3 region has the DNA TGTGCCATCAGTGAGTTACAGGGGCGAACTGGAAACACCATATATTTT. It specifies CAISELQGRTGNTIYF.

V gene TRBV10-3 combines with J gene TRBJ2-1, with TRBD2 matching over 7 bases. CDR1 and CDR2 from the germline V gene are ENHRY and SYGVKD. The CDR3 spans 16 residues. V shed 0 bases, J shed 2 bases, and the junction held 4 bases outside the gene matches. CDR3 protein: CAISESAGVPYNEQFF. CDR3 nucleotide sequence: TGTGCCATCAGTGAGTCTGCGGGAGTACCCTACAATGAGCAGTTCTTC.

The chain recombines TRBV3-1 (or the pseudogene TRBV3-2) with TRBJ2-3; the D gene is possibly TRBD2 (6 bases). This CDR3 has 14 residues. Germline CDR1 reads LGHDT; CDR2 reads YNNKEL (reference sequence). V shed 1 base and J shed 4 bases, with 9 bases lying between them. The CDR3 bases are TGTGCCAGCAGCCAAGGGGGACTTGCAGATACGCAGTATTTT. This sequence encodes CASSQGGLADTQYF.